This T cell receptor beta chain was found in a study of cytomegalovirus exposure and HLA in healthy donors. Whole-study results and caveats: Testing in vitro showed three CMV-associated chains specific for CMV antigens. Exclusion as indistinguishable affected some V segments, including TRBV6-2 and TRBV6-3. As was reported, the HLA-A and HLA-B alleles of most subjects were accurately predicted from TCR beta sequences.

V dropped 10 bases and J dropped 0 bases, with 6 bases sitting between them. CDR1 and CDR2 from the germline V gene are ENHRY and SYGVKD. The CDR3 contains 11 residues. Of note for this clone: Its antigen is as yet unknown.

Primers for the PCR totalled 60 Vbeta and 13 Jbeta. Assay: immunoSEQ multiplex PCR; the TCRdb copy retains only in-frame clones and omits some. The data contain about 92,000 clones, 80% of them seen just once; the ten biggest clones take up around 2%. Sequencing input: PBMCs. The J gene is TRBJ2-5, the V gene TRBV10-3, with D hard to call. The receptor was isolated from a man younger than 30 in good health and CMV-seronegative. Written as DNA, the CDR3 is TGTGCCACCTCTAACCAAGAGACCCAGTACTTC. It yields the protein CATSNQETQYF.